This TCR beta chain originates from a study of T cell responses to AZD1222 COVID-19 vaccine. Study-wide findings and caveats: Possibly, clonal diversity was underestimated; donors were largely white British and included more females.

Germline lookup yields CDR1 ENHRY and CDR2 SYGVKD. This CDR3 comprises 19 residues. After removal of 4 bases from V and 0 bases from J, the junction contained 10 bases not matched to a gene. Comments on this clone: The antigen is unknown.

Sequencing was performed with immunoSEQ multiplex PCR; in TCRdb, only in-frame clones are kept and a portion is missing. The table lists 150,000 to 250,000 clones, just over 90% of them singletons. The sequencing here drew on peripheral blood, taken 28 days after the second AZD1222 dose. V and J are TRBV10-3 and TRBJ2-7; TRBD2 agrees at 15 bases. The receptor was derived from an adult who received the AZD1222 COVID-19 vaccine. The CDR3 region is CAISGPLGTSGRSSYEQYF. The DNA of the CDR3 is TGTGCCATCAGTGGACCCCTCGGGACTAGCGGGAGGAGCTCCTACGAGCAGTACTTC.